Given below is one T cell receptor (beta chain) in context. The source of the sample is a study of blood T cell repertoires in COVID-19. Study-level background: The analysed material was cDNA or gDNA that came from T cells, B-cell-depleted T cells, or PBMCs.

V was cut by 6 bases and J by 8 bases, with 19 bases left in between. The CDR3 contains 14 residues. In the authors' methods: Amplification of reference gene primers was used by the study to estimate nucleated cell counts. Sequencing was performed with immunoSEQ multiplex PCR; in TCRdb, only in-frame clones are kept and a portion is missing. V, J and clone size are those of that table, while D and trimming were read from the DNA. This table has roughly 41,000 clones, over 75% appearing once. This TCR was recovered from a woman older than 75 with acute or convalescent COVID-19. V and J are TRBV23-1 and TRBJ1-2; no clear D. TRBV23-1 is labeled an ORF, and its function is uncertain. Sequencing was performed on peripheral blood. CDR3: CASRPTGPLEGYTF. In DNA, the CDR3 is TGCGCCAGCAGGCCCACCGGCCCCCTAGAGGGCTACACCTTC.